These 12 T cell receptor beta chains came from one sample sequenced in a study of OX40 agonist ivuxolimab in advanced cancers. Generated by immunoSEQ multiplex PCR, the TCRdb table keeps only in-frame clones and is missing some. The sample carries tens of thousands of clones, about nine tenths recorded once. Sequences were derived from CD4+ or CD8+ T cells sorted from blood, sampled in a trial of the OX40 agonist ivuxolimab. Source of these receptors: an adult with an advanced solid tumor such as melanoma, head and neck, liver or kidney cancer.

This clone is a singleton in its sample. J is TRBJ1-6 and V is TRBV27, with no clear D. The CDR3 is 15 amino acids. The V and J ends lost 1 base and 6 bases respectively, with 10 bases between them. Per germline, CDR1 MNHEY and CDR2 SMNVEV (reference sequence). CDR3 nucleotides: TGTGCCAGCAGTTTATACGGACGCCTTAATTCACCCCTCCACTTT. It yields the protein CASSLYGRLNSPLHF.

This clone was counted a single time. V gene TRBV19 combines with J gene TRBJ1-5, with D hard to call. The V gene lost 7 bases and the J gene lost 0 bases, with 13 bases spanning the gap. The CDR3 extends over 15 amino acids. The germline V gene encodes CDR1 LNHDA and CDR2 SQIVND (reference sequence). This CDR3 is CASTATEYSNQPQHF. For the CDR3, the DNA is TGTGCCAGTACCGCTACAGAATATAGCAATCAGCCCCAGCATTTT.

This chain connects TRBV19 to TRBJ2-7, with TRBD2 as a possible D gene (5 bases). Germline CDR1 LNHDA, CDR2 SQIVND (reference sequence). The CDR3 loop spans 16 amino acids. V lost 3 bases, J lost 3 bases, and 18 bases lay in between. Written as DNA, the CDR3 is TGTGCCAGTAGTATTAGGGCGGGCCTAGCTGGCTACGAGCAGTACTTC. It encodes CASSIRAGLAGYEQYF.

This sequence joins TRBV27 and TRBJ2-7; 7 bases are a match to TRBD1. The CDR3 is made up of 15 amino acids. Germline CDR1 reads MNHEY; CDR2 reads SMNVEV (reference sequence). Unmatched junction bases numbered 9, after V lost 4 bases and J lost 3 bases. The CDR3 is CASSSPGTEFYEQYF. CDR3 DNA sequence: TGTGCCAGCAGTTCCCCCGGGACAGAGTTCTACGAGCAGTACTTC.

This chain uses TRBV4-1 with TRBJ2-3, with D tentatively TRBD2 (7 bases). CDR1 is MGHRA and CDR2 is YSYEKL in the germline V gene. The V end was cut by 2 bases, the J end by 3 bases, with 12 bases between. The CDR3 sequence is 15 residues long. This CDR3 is CASSQFGGLTDTQYF. The CDR3 DNA sequence: TGCGCCAGCAGCCAATTCGGGGGGCTAACAGATACGCAGTATTTT.

V is TRBV4-3 and J is TRBJ1-2, with no clear D. Germline assignment: CDR1 LGHNA and CDR2 YSLEER. Trimming removed 1 base at V and 2 bases at J, with 11 bases between. This CDR3 region has 15 residues. The CDR3 reads CASSQGYPGNYGYTF. The CDR3 nucleotides are TGCGCCAGCAGCCAAGGGTACCCGGGGAACTATGGCTACACCTTC.

The chain joins TRBV11-2 to TRBJ2-7; 8 nucleotides match TRBD1. The CDR3 covers 12 residues. CDR1 SGHAT and CDR2 FQNNGV come from the germline V gene. The ends lost 7 bases at V and 2 bases at J; junction bases unmatched: 1. The CDR3 sequence: CASTDRAYEQYF. The DNA for the CDR3 is TGTGCCAGCACGGACAGGGCCTACGAGCAGTACTTC.

V is TRBV30 and J is TRBJ1-5; a possible D gene is TRBD1 (5 bases). This CDR3 is built from 12 residues. The V end lost 1 base, the J end lost 6 bases, and 7 bases lay between the germline ends. Germline CDR1 and CDR2: GTSNPN and SVGIG (reference sequence). DNA of the CDR3: TGTGCCTGGAGTGGAGGGACTCAGCCCCAGCATTTT. It specifies CAWSGGTQPQHF.

The genes are TRBV11-2 and TRBJ1-2; possibly TRBD1 for D (5 bases). Trimming took 5 bases from V and 11 from J, leaving 18 bases between them. CDR1 is SGHAT and CDR2 is FQNNGV in the germline V gene. The CDR3 runs to 13 residues. The CDR3 reads CASSAGTRVEYTF. The CDR3 DNA sequence: TGTGCCAGCAGCGCCGGGACTCGAGTCGAATACACCTTC. Complete variable domain (other parts from reference TRBV11-2 and TRBJ1-2): EAGVAQSPRYKIIEKRQSVAFWCNPISGHATLYWYQQILGQGPKLLIQFQNNGVVDDSQLPKDRFSAERLKGVDSTLKIQPAKLEDSAVYLCASSAGTRVEYTFGSGTRLTVV.

This rearrangement joins TRBV4-2 to TRBJ2-1; 7 bases map to TRBD1. Germline assignment: CDR1 LGHNA and CDR2 YNFKEQ. The V and J ends lost 4 bases and 0 bases, in that order; junction bases with no gene match: 3. This CDR3 contains 15 residues. CDR3 amino acids: CASSRDRVSYNEQFF. In DNA form, the CDR3 reads TGTGCCAGCAGCCGAGACAGGGTCTCCTACAATGAGCAGTTCTTC.

This chain links TRBV29-1 with TRBJ2-1; the match to TRBD2 covers 14 bases. The germline V gene has CDR1 SQVTM and CDR2 ANQGSEA. Trimming cost V 6 bases and J 5 bases; bases outside gene matches: 9. The CDR3 totals 16 residues. The CDR3 bases are TGCAGCGTCCTAGGACTAGCGGGAGGCCGGGACAATGAGCAGTTCTTC. It codes for CSVLGLAGGRDNEQFF.

J is TRBJ2-1 and V is TRBV28; D is possibly TRBD1 or TRBD2 (5 bases each). CDR3 length: 12 residues. V was clipped by 5 bases and J by 10 bases, with 12 bases between them. Germline CDR1 reads MDHEN; CDR2 reads SYDVKM. The CDR3 region is CASSTFGTEQFF. The CDR3 DNA reads as TGTGCCAGCAGTACCTTCGGGACCGAGCAGTTCTTC.